These 23 T cell receptor beta chains originate from one sample sequenced in a study of response to subunit inactivated influenza vaccine. Using its own MiXCR run on the RT-PCR reads, TCRdb lists one record per CDR3 protein. Counted here are about 780,000 distinct CDR3 sequences, about 18% occurring once; the ten biggest clones make up 11%. Sequenced here: PBMCs from blood, sampled more than 4 days after vaccination. These receptors all stem from a man aged 45-65 years who received an inactivated influenza vaccine.

This clonotype was found many times. The chain joins TRBV12-3 or TRBV12-4 to TRBJ2-3, with D perhaps matching TRBD1 or TRBD2 (7 bases each). There are 14 residues in the CDR3. V lost 5 bases to trimming and J lost 6 bases, with 15 bases between them. CDR3 loop: CASSPGGGGDTQYF. For the CDR3, the DNA is TGTGCCAGCAGTCCAGGGGGGGGCGGCGATACGCAGTATTTT.

This clonotype was picked up a small number of times. The chain joins TRBV20-1 to TRBJ2-7, with TRBD2 matching over 8 bases. Germline loops: CDR1 DFQATT, CDR2 SNEGSKA (reference sequence). Losses at the gene ends were 4 bases for V and 4 bases for J; bases not matched to a gene: 6. The CDR3 contains 13 residues. The CDR3: CSATDPGGYEQYF. The CDR3 DNA is TGCAGTGCTACGGACCCGGGAGGGTACGAGCAGTACTTC.

This clonotype appeared many times. The chain uses TRBV20-1 and TRBJ2-5, with 7 bases identical to TRBD1. This CDR3 region has 14 residues. Germline CDR1 reads DFQATT; CDR2 reads SNEGSKA (reference sequence). J lost 3 bases, V lost 1 base, and 5 bases had no gene match. CDR3 bases: TGCAGTGCTAGAGGATCCGGACAGGAAGAGACCCAGTACTTC. Its translation is CSARGSGQEETQYF.

The chain recombines TRBV28 with TRBJ2-1; TRBD1 aligns across 8 bases. J was trimmed by 5 bases and V by 5 bases; bases with no gene match: 14. Germline CDR1 and CDR2: MDHEN and SYDVKM. The CDR3 spans 17 residues. In nucleotides, the CDR3 is TGTGCCAGCAGTCCGAGGACAGGGAAGGATCCACACAATGAGCAGTTCTTC. Its translation is CASSPRTGKDPHNEQFF. Drawing the rest from reference TRBV28 and TRBJ2-1, the complete variable domain is DVKVTQSSRYLVKRTGEKVFLECVQDMDHENMFWYRQDPGLGLRLIYFSYDVKMKEKGDIPEGYSVSREKKERFSLILESASTNQTSMYLCASSPRTGKDPHNEQFFGPGTRLTVL.

The chain uses TRBV7-6 and TRBJ2-2; the D call may be TRBD1 or TRBD2 (5 bases each). The CDR3 spans 17 residues. V lost 1 base, J lost 5 bases, and 17 bases lay in between. Germline CDR1 SGHVS, CDR2 FNYEAQ. The CDR3 loop is CASSLESTGTPTGELFF. DNA of the CDR3: TGTGCCAGCAGCTTAGAGAGCACCGGGACCCCAACCGGGGAGCTGTTTTTT.

This clonotype has a handful of counts. CDR3 sequence (DNA): TGTGCCAGCAGTTTAGGGACGACAAGGGTCTACGAGCAGTACTTC. Residues: CASSLGTTRVYEQYF. The chain has TRBV27 and TRBJ2-7; D possibly matches TRBD1 or TRBD2 (5 bases each). V was shortened by 2 bases and J by 3 bases, with 14 bases between the two germline ends. The CDR3 totals 15 residues. The germline CDR1 and CDR2 sequences are MNHEY and SMNVEV (reference sequence).

This clonotype was observed a few times. The rearrangement joins TRBV20-1 to TRBJ2-7; D not certain. The germline V gene has CDR1 DFQATT and CDR2 SNEGSKA (reference sequence). V lost 4 bases and J lost 0, with 16 bases in between. The CDR3 is 15 amino acids. The CDR3 DNA is TGCAGTGCTAAGGACCCCAACCGGGCCTCCTACGAGCAGTACTTC. Amino acids: CSAKDPNRASYEQYF.

The V and J genes are TRBV9 and TRBJ1-1; 7 nucleotides agree with TRBD1. The CDR3 sequence is 14 residues long. The V and J ends lost 5 bases and 7 bases, in that order; junction bases with no gene match: 11. CDR1 and CDR2 from the germline V gene are SGDLS and YYNGEE. DNA of the CDR3: TGTGCCAGCAGTGCTATTTCGGGACAGCATGAAGCTTTCTTT. Its translation is CASSAISGQHEAFF.

This clonotype was observed a handful of times. The DNA of the CDR3 is TGTGCCAGCAGTCGGAGGGGTAGCGGGAGAGGAGTGACCCAGTACTTC. This translates into CASSRRGSGRGVTQYF. V usage is TRBV12-3 or TRBV12-4 and J usage is TRBJ2-5; 9 bases are a match to TRBD2. The CDR3 is 16 amino acids. Losses at the gene ends were 5 bases for V and 7 bases for J; bases not matched to a gene: 14.

The CDR3 bases are TGTGCCAGCAGTCCCACAGGGGGCGCAGGAGAGACCCAGTACTTC. Its protein is CASSPTGGAGETQYF. The chain employs TRBV5-4 and TRBJ2-5, with 9 bases fitting TRBD1. Germline V gives CDR1 SGHNT, CDR2 YYREEE (reference sequence). The CDR3 has 15 amino acids. V gave up 5 bases and J gave up 4 bases; unmatched junction bases: 9.

V is TRBV12-3 or TRBV12-4 and J is TRBJ2-7; 10 positions agree with TRBD2. This CDR3 region has 14 residues. V was clipped by 6 bases and J by 1 base; unmatched bases: 3. The CDR3 protein is CASRGAGGSYEQYF. DNA for the CDR3: TGTGCCAGCAGGGGAGCGGGAGGGTCCTACGAGCAGTACTTC.

The rearrangement joins TRBV5-1 to TRBJ1-2, with D perhaps matching TRBD1 (5 bases). Germline values: CDR1 SGHRS, CDR2 YFSETQ. This CDR3 comprises 14 residues. With 5 bases removed from V and 8 bases from J, the gap between germline ends came to 19 bases. This CDR3 is CASSQGATSEGYTF. Written as DNA, the CDR3 is TGCGCCAGCAGTCAGGGAGCCACATCGGAAGGCTACACCTTC.

This clonotype was observed a few times. The chain combines TRBV12-3 or TRBV12-4 with TRBJ2-2; D is unclear. V lost 3 bases to trimming and J lost 4 bases, with 9 bases between them. The CDR3 totals 14 residues. CDR3 protein: CASSLKGGTGELFF. The CDR3 bases are TGTGCCAGCAGTTTGAAGGGTGGCACCGGGGAGCTGTTTTTT.

This chain connects TRBV28 to TRBJ2-7; D not certain. The CDR3 runs 12 residues. Trimming took 1 base from V and 7 from J, leaving 8 bases between them. Per the germline V gene, CDR1 is MDHEN and CDR2 is SYDVKM. The CDR3 here is CASSLFGLEQYF. CDR3 in DNA: TGTGCCAGCAGTTTATTTGGGTTGGAGCAGTACTTC.

This clonotype was observed a few times. The CDR3 nucleotides read TGTGCCAGCAGCGCACCATGGGGCACTGAAGCTTTCTTT. Translation gives CASSAPWGTEAFF. The chain joins TRBV7-9 to TRBJ1-1, with D unresolved. CDR3 length equals 13 residues. Germline CDR1 reads SEHNR; CDR2 reads FQNEAQ (reference sequence). V lost 5 bases and J lost 4, with 11 bases in between. Full variable domain (remainder filled in from reference TRBV7-9 and TRBJ1-1): DTGVSQNPRHKITKRGQNVTFRCDPISEHNRLYWYRQTLGQGPEFLTYFQNEAQLEKSRLLSDRFSAERPKGSFSTLEIQRTEQGDSAMYLCASSAPWGTEAFFGQGTRLTVV.

This clonotype has a count of ten or more. The chain couples TRBV20-1 to TRBJ1-5, with D tentatively TRBD1 (5 bases). V dropped 2 bases and J dropped 4 bases, with 15 bases sitting between them. The CDR3 is 15 amino acids. The germline gives CDR1 DFQATT, CDR2 SNEGSKA (reference sequence). CDR3 residues: CSARPQGTGNQPQHF. The CDR3, as DNA: TGCAGTGCTAGACCGCAAGGGACCGGTAATCAGCCCCAGCATTTT.

This clonotype was observed a handful of times. J is TRBJ2-7 and V is TRBV9, with TRBD2 matching over 8 bases. The germline gives CDR1 SGDLS, CDR2 YYNGEE. The CDR3 has 16 residues. The V gene end was trimmed by 0 bases and the J gene end by 0 bases; junction bases not matched to a gene: 5. CDR3 sequence: CASSVDTGGSSYEQYF. The CDR3, as DNA: TGTGCCAGCAGCGTAGATACGGGAGGGAGCTCCTACGAGCAGTACTTC.

The rearrangement uses TRBV20-1 and TRBJ2-1; D unclear. The V end was cut by 2 bases, the J end by 9 bases, with 11 bases between. Germline V gives CDR1 DFQATT, CDR2 SNEGSKA (reference sequence). The length of the CDR3 is 12 residues. CDR3: CSARSLPGEQFF. As DNA, the CDR3 is TGCAGTGCTAGATCCCTGCCGGGTGAGCAGTTCTTC.

This clonotype was seen more than once but under ten times. The chain carries TRBV20-1 and TRBJ2-3; 9 bases align to TRBD1. The CDR3 totals 15 residues. The V segment lost 6 bases and the J segment 3 bases; nucleotides outside the gene matches: 10. Germline-derived CDR1 and CDR2 are DFQATT and SNEGSKA (reference sequence). The CDR3 reads CSADPGQGWTDTQYF. The CDR3 DNA follows: TGCAGTGCCGACCCGGGACAGGGTTGGACAGATACGCAGTATTTT.

This chain joins TRBV20-1 and TRBJ2-4; D possibly matches TRBD1 or TRBD2 (5 bases each). The CDR3 length is 15 residues. Germline assignment: CDR1 DFQATT and CDR2 SNEGSKA (reference sequence). V lost 5 bases and J 2 bases, leaving 16 bases between the germline ends. The CDR3 sequence: CSARGVNIPKNIQYF. The CDR3 DNA reads TGCAGTGCTCGAGGGGTTAATATCCCCAAAAACATTCAGTACTTC.

On this clonotype itself: A much more abundant neighbour one base away suggests this may be a read error. This sequence joins TRBV20-1 and TRBJ2-7; maybe TRBD2 (7 bases). CDR3 size: 14 residues. Trimming pared 6 bases from V and 7 bases from J, leaving 22 bases between. Germline V CDR1 and CDR2: DFQATT, SNEGSKA (reference sequence). CDR3 loop: CSARTRGRPVEQYF. CDR3 nucleotides: TGCAGTGCGCGGACTAGGGGGAGGCCGGTTGAGCAGTACTTC.

This clonotype was picked up a small number of times. J is TRBJ2-7 and V is TRBV6-1; no clear D. CDR3 length: 13 residues. CDR1 is MNHNS and CDR2 is SASEGT in the germline V gene. Deletions cut 5 bases from V and 3 bases from J, with 11 bases between. The CDR3 protein is CASSLSQSYEQYF. In DNA, the CDR3 is TGTGCCAGCAGTCTTTCTCAAAGCTACGAGCAGTACTTC.

This clonotype was picked up a small number of times. The chain uses TRBV29-1 and TRBJ1-1; D is perhaps TRBD1 (5 bases). The CDR3 runs to 13 residues. The ends were cut back, 4 bases at V and 5 bases at J, with 14 bases in the middle. CDR1 and CDR2 (germline): SQVTM, ANQGSEA. CDR3: CSVGQGRGTEAFF. Here the CDR3 DNA reads TGCAGCGTTGGACAAGGAAGGGGTACTGAAGCTTTCTTT.